This entry lists 26 T cell receptor beta chains sequenced from one sample in a study of blood T cell repertoires in COVID-19. Sequencing was performed with immunoSEQ multiplex PCR; in TCRdb, only in-frame clones are kept and a portion is missing. The data contain some 160,000 clones, about 82% of them singletons. Sequencing was performed on peripheral blood. The receptors come from a man between 65 and 79 years old with active or convalescent COVID-19.

The rearrangement links TRBV19 to TRBJ1-1; D call uncertain. Germline assignment: CDR1 LNHDA and CDR2 SQIVND (reference sequence). CDR3 length equals 15 residues. V was shortened by 8 bases and J by 1 base, with 17 bases between the two germline ends. CDR3: CASLLGLGTNTEAFF. CDR3 DNA sequence: TGTGCCAGTTTACTTGGGTTGGGCACGAACACTGAAGCTTTCTTT.

The rearrangement uses TRBV4-3 and TRBJ1-1, with 10 bases identical to TRBD1. Germline CDR1 and CDR2: LGHNA and YSLEER. The CDR3 length is 17 residues. V dropped 0 bases and J dropped 6; count of bases not matched to a gene: 10. The CDR3 loop reads CASSQEGVGQGISEAFF. DNA of the CDR3: TGCGCCAGCAGCCAAGAGGGGGTGGGACAGGGGATATCTGAAGCTTTCTTT.

The V call is TRBV10-3, the J call TRBJ2-5, with D tentatively TRBD1 (6 bases). In germline, CDR1 is ENHRY, CDR2 SYGVKD. V was clipped by 2 bases and J by 7 bases, with 14 bases between them. The CDR3 runs to 14 residues. The CDR3 sequence: CAISEPTGGSTQYF. CDR3 nucleotide sequence: TGTGCCATCAGTGAGCCGACAGGAGGCTCGACCCAGTACTTC.

This clone was detected once. V usage is TRBV9 and J usage is TRBJ1-6; 9 bases match TRBD1. Unmatched junction bases numbered 8, after V lost 0 bases and J lost 10 bases. The CDR3 is made up of 16 amino acids. Germline values: CDR1 SGDLS, CDR2 YYNGEE. CDR3 residues: CASSVGWDRVRSPLHF. The CDR3 coding sequence is TGTGCCAGCAGCGTAGGATGGGACAGGGTAAGATCACCCCTCCACTTT.

The V gene is TRBV3-1 (or the pseudogene TRBV3-2), the J gene TRBJ2-3; the match to TRBD2 covers 7 bases. This CDR3 spans 16 amino acids. Germline V gives CDR1 LGHDT, CDR2 YNNKEL (reference sequence). The ends lost 5 bases at V and 4 bases at J; junction bases unmatched: 12. This CDR3 is CASSTEEGGPPDTQYF. The CDR3 nucleotides read TGTGCCAGCAGCACAGAGGAGGGAGGGCCCCCAGATACGCAGTATTTT.

The chain recombines TRBV6-5 with TRBJ2-5; D gene ambiguous. The germline V and J ends were trimmed by 0 bases and 0 bases, with 11 bases remaining between them. The germline gives CDR1 MNHEY, CDR2 SVGAGI. The CDR3 spans 16 residues. CDR3 sequence (DNA): TGTGCCAGCAGTTACTCGATCAACAGCTACCAAGAGACCCAGTACTTC. Amino acid sequence: CASSYSINSYQETQYF.

The chain employs TRBV12-3 or TRBV12-4 and TRBJ1-2; 9 nucleotides line up with TRBD1. The V segment lost 7 bases and the J segment 6 bases; nucleotides outside the gene matches: 3. CDR3 size: 12 residues. In DNA, the CDR3 is TGTGCCAGCACCAGGACAGGGGATGGCTACACCTTC. This codes for CASTRTGDGYTF.

The rearrangement joins TRBV5-1 to TRBJ2-1, with 11 positions matching TRBD1. Germline V gene data show CDR1 as SGHRS and CDR2 as YFSETQ. V shed 4 bases and J 8 bases; nucleotides not matched to a gene: 11. CDR3 length: 16 residues. Written as DNA, the CDR3 is TGCGCCAGCAGCGTGTTACCGGGACAGGGGGTATATGAGCAGTTCTTC. It yields the protein CASSVLPGQGVYEQFF.

V is TRBV27 and J is TRBJ2-7; 9 positions agree with TRBD2. The germline V gene encodes CDR1 MNHEY and CDR2 SMNVEV (reference sequence). V was clipped by 8 bases and J by 3 bases; unmatched bases: 14. This CDR3 contains 16 residues. The CDR3 DNA sequence: TGTGCCAGCGGATACACTCTCGCGGGGGGGCTCTACGAGCAGTACTTC. This codes for CASGYTLAGGLYEQYF.

The chain couples TRBV3-1 (or the pseudogene TRBV3-2) to TRBJ1-5; TRBD1 aligns across 8 bases. Germline V CDR1 and CDR2: LGHDT, YNNKEL (reference sequence). After removal of 1 base from V and 4 bases from J, the junction contained 9 bases not matched to a gene. The CDR3 length is 17 residues. The CDR3, as DNA: TGTGCCAGCAGCCAAGCCCCAGACAGGGGCCCAAATCAGCCCCAGCATTTT. This gives the protein CASSQAPDRGPNQPQHF.

The J gene is TRBJ2-6, the V gene TRBV18; tentative D call: TRBD1 (6 bases). V was cut by 2 bases and J by 2 bases, with 13 bases left in between. CDR1 and CDR2 (germline): KGHSH, LQKENI. The CDR3 is made up of 17 amino acids. The CDR3 DNA reads as TGTGCCAGCTCACCAAGAGGGCAGGGGCCTGGGGCCAACGTCCTGACTTTC. It codes for CASSPRGQGPGANVLTF.

The chain employs TRBV3-1 (or the pseudogene TRBV3-2) and TRBJ2-5; unclear D gene. The V end lost 1 base, the J end lost 5 bases, and 5 bases lay between the germline ends. The CDR3 consists of 12 residues. The germline V gene encodes CDR1 LGHDT and CDR2 YNNKEL (reference sequence). Written as DNA, the CDR3 is TGTGCCAGCAGCCAAGGGCGGGAGACCCAGTACTTC. It codes for CASSQGRETQYF.

This clone was counted a few times. V and J are TRBV9 and TRBJ1-1; maybe TRBD1 (6 bases). This CDR3 has 16 amino acids. CDR1 is SGDLS and CDR2 is YYNGEE in the germline V gene. V lost 3 bases to trimming and J lost 3 bases, with 18 bases between them. CDR3 in DNA: TGTGCCAGCAGCGCCGACTCAGGGGTCGGGGACACTGAAGCTTTCTTT. Amino acid sequence: CASSADSGVGDTEAFF.

This clone was counted once. The chain has TRBV5-1 and TRBJ1-5; TRBD1 aligns across 10 bases. The CDR3 extends over 15 amino acids. V lost 2 bases, J lost 5 bases, and 4 bases stayed unmatched. Germline loops: CDR1 SGHRS, CDR2 YFSETQ. In DNA form, the CDR3 reads TGCGCCAGCAGCTTCCTCGGACAGGGGGATCAGCCCCAGCATTTT. Translating gives CASSFLGQGDQPQHF.

The chain employs TRBV5-5 and TRBJ2-7; D ambiguous. The CDR3 length is 14 residues. Germline V CDR1 and CDR2: SGHKS, YYEKEE (reference sequence). V lost 0 bases to trimming and J lost 9 bases, with 16 bases between them. CDR3 amino acids: CASSLDSQVGLQYF. The CDR3 DNA reads TGTGCCAGCAGCTTGGACTCGCAAGTTGGGCTGCAGTACTTC. Using reference TRBV5-5 and TRBJ2-7 for the parts outside the CDR3, the full variable domain is DAGVTQSPTHLIKTRGQQVTLRCSPISGHKSVSWYQQVLGQGPQFIFQYYEKEERGRGNFPDRFSARQFPNYSSELNVNALLLGDSALYLCASSLDSQVGLQYFGPGTRLTVT.

The table lists this clone with a count of one. The CDR3 is CASSLFHTTSGANVLTF. The CDR3 DNA is TGTGCCAGCAGCTTATTTCACACAACCTCTGGGGCCAACGTCCTGACTTTC. This chain uses TRBV7-2 with TRBJ2-6, with unresolved D. The length of the CDR3 is 17 residues. Germline CDR1 SGHTA, CDR2 FQGNSA. Between the trimmed V and J ends, which lost 2 bases and 0 bases, there was a span of 11 bases.

In nucleotides, the CDR3 is TGTGCCAGCAGCCAAGAATACCCGTGGAAGGGAGAAACGGATCAGCCCCAGCATTTT. It yields the protein CASSQEYPWKGETDQPQHF. The chain carries TRBV3-1 (or the pseudogene TRBV3-2) and TRBJ1-5; D gene ambiguous. From germline, CDR1 is LGHDT and CDR2 YNNKEL (reference sequence). The CDR3 has 19 amino acids. Trimming shortened V by 0 bases and J by 5 bases, and 23 bases separated the two germline ends.

V and J are TRBV10-2 and TRBJ2-7, with 11 bases identical to TRBD1. CDR1 WSHSY and CDR2 SAAADI come from the germline V gene. This CDR3 spans 13 amino acids. With 10 bases clipped from V and 2 bases from J, the junction kept 4 bases outside the gene matches. CDR3 protein: CATEGQGAYEQYF. CDR3 in DNA: TGCGCCACCGAGGGACAGGGGGCCTACGAGCAGTACTTC.

This clone was recorded once. This chain connects TRBV25-1 to TRBJ1-1; 7 bases map to TRBD1. In germline, CDR1 is MGHDK, CDR2 SYGVNS. V lost 4 bases, J lost 10 bases, and 12 bases stayed unmatched. The CDR3 extends over 14 amino acids. CDR3 sequence reads: CASSVPGTENLAFF. In DNA, the CDR3 is TGTGCCAGCAGTGTCCCCGGGACAGAGAACTTAGCTTTCTTT.

The gene calls are TRBV5-4 and TRBJ2-1; 8 bases match TRBD2. Trimming took 2 bases from V and 0 from J; bases not matched to a gene: 13. CDR3 length: 19 residues. Looked up from germline, CDR1 is SGHNT and CDR2 is YYREEE (reference sequence). CDR3 nucleotides: TGTGCCAGCAGCTTAGGGCCTAGCGGGCCTTTGAGCTCCTACAATGAGCAGTTCTTC. Translation: CASSLGPSGPLSSYNEQFF.

The genes are TRBV6-1 and TRBJ2-7, with no clear D. With 2 bases removed from V and 4 bases from J, the gap between germline ends came to 12 bases. The CDR3 runs 14 residues. Germline V gene lookup returns CDR1 MNHNS and CDR2 SASEGT. CDR3 residues: CASSERGSRYEQYF. The CDR3 region has the DNA TGTGCCAGCAGTGAACGCGGTTCGAGGTACGAGCAGTACTTC.

CDR3 protein: CASSLLAGDGYTF. The CDR3 nucleotides are TGTGCCAGCAGCTTATTAGCGGGAGATGGCTACACCTTC. The gene calls are TRBV5-6 and TRBJ1-2, with D unclear. The germline CDR1 and CDR2 sequences are SGHDT and YYEEEE. V dropped 2 bases and J dropped 6 bases, with 11 bases sitting between them. The CDR3 sequence is 13 residues long.

The V gene is TRBV9, the J gene TRBJ2-5; D is unresolved. Trimming removed 6 bases at V and 4 bases at J, with 19 bases between. This CDR3 is built from 15 residues. Germline CDR1 is SGDLS and CDR2 is YYNGEE. The CDR3 nucleotides read TGTGCCAGCACCTTTAGTGCACTTACTTCAGAGACCCAGTACTTC. Its protein product is CASTFSALTSETQYF.

The chain has TRBV4-2 and TRBJ1-2, with D tentatively TRBD1 (6 bases). The germline V gene encodes CDR1 LGHNA and CDR2 YNFKEQ. V lost 0 bases and J 2 bases, leaving 13 bases between the germline ends. The CDR3 loop spans 16 amino acids. The CDR3, as DNA: TGTGCCAGCAGCCAAGATCTTGGGGACACGAACTATGGCTACACCTTC. Encoded protein: CASSQDLGDTNYGYTF.

The chain has TRBV6-5 and TRBJ1-2, with unresolved D. The CDR3 totals 15 residues. The V end was cut by 6 bases, the J end by 4 bases, with 18 bases between. Germline lookup yields CDR1 MNHEY and CDR2 SVGAGI. The CDR3 nucleotides are TGTGCCAGCAGACTAGGCCCCGGCAGTATCTATGGCTACACCTTC. Protein: CASRLGPGSIYGYTF.

The rearrangement links TRBV6-5 to TRBJ2-5; a possible D gene is TRBD2 (6 bases). Germline lookup yields CDR1 MNHEY and CDR2 SVGAGI. V was clipped by 6 bases and J by 5 bases, with 10 bases between them. The CDR3 sequence is 12 residues long. CDR3 protein: CASRTRVETQYF. Written as DNA, the CDR3 is TGTGCCAGCAGGACTAGAGTGGAGACCCAGTACTTC.